The 10 T cell receptor beta chains in this list originate from one sample, sequenced in a study of T cell responses to AZD1222 COVID-19 vaccine. The table came from immunoSEQ multiplex PCR; TCRdb's copy has only in-frame clones and leaves some out. The sample consists of about 86,000 clones, 70% to 80% of them appearing once. The input for sequencing was peripheral blood, taken on day 0 of AZD1222 vaccination. The receptor set was obtained from an adult in good health.

This clone turned up a few times. This chain uses TRBV6-4 with TRBJ2-5; no clear D. The V and J ends lost 2 bases and 3 bases respectively, with 10 bases between them. Per germline, CDR1 MRHNA and CDR2 SNTAGT. CDR3 length: 14 amino acids. The CDR3 is CASSDPSKEETQYF. The CDR3 DNA reads as TGTGCCAGCAGTGACCCCTCGAAGGAAGAGACCCAGTACTTC.

The rearrangement uses TRBV7-8 and TRBJ1-5; D is perhaps TRBD1 (6 bases). Germline values: CDR1 SGHVS, CDR2 FQNEAQ. Trimming left V 1 base short and J 7 bases short, with 17 bases between. The CDR3 runs to 16 residues. The chain's CDR3 is CASSLGSGAEGQPQHF. CDR3 nucleotides: TGTGCCAGCAGCTTAGGATCAGGGGCTGAGGGACAGCCCCAGCATTTT. Drawing the rest from reference TRBV7-8 and TRBJ1-5, the complete variable domain is GAGVSQSPRYKVAKRGQDVALRCDPISGHVSLFWYQQALGQGPEFLTYFQNEAQLDKSGLPSDRFFAERPEGSVSTLKIQRTQQEDSAVYLCASSLGSGAEGQPQHFGDGTRLSIL.

The chain couples TRBV19 to TRBJ2-7; TRBD1 might be the D (5 bases). The V and J ends lost 0 bases and 3 bases respectively, with 6 bases between them. Germline V gives CDR1 LNHDA, CDR2 SQIVND (reference sequence). The CDR3 covers 13 residues. The CDR3 spells CASSIDQGYEQYF. The CDR3 region has the DNA TGTGCCAGTAGTATAGATCAGGGCTACGAGCAGTACTTC. Looking up the rest from reference TRBV19 and TRBJ2-7 gives the full variable domain: DGGITQSPKYLFRKEGQNVTLSCEQNLNHDAMYWYRQDPGQGLRLIYYSQIVNDFQKGDIAEGYSVSREKKESFPLTVTSAQKNPTAFYLCASSIDQGYEQYFGPGTRLTVT.

This clone has a handful of counts. V and J are TRBV5-8 and TRBJ2-7; maybe TRBD2 (7 bases). CDR1 and CDR2 (germline): SGHTS, YDEGEE. CDR3 length: 14 residues. Trimming shortened V by 10 bases and J by 3 bases, and 20 bases separated the two germline ends. The CDR3 is CASRPRGGVYEQYF. CDR3 nucleotide sequence: TGTGCCTCCCGCCCAAGGGGGGGTGTCTACGAGCAGTACTTC.

J is TRBJ2-7 and V is TRBV30; the match to TRBD2 covers 8 bases. The germline gives CDR1 GTSNPN, CDR2 SVGIG (reference sequence). This CDR3 is built from 14 residues. The V and J ends lost 0 bases and 1 base, in that order; junction bases with no gene match: 2. For the CDR3, the DNA is TGTGCCTGGAGTGTACCGGGAGGGTCCTACGAGCAGTACTTC. It is translated as CAWSVPGGSYEQYF.

The chain employs TRBV5-1 and TRBJ1-6; D unclear. Germline CDR1 and CDR2: SGHRS and YFSETQ. Trimming cost V 0 bases and J 5 bases, with 12 bases left between them. This CDR3 region has 16 residues. CDR3: CASSLEEAGDNSPLHF. In DNA form, the CDR3 reads TGCGCCAGCAGCTTGGAGGAGGCGGGAGATAATTCACCCCTCCACTTT.

This chain connects TRBV6-2 or TRBV6-3 to TRBJ2-7; 10 bases agree with TRBD2. Trimming took 3 bases from V and 2 from J; bases not matched to a gene: 4. This CDR3 comprises 15 residues. Germline V gene sequence: CDR1 MNHEY, CDR2 SVGEGT. The CDR3 coding sequence is TGTGCCAGCAGTTATCAGCTAGCGGGGGCCTACGAGCAGTACTTC. It specifies CASSYQLAGAYEQYF.

This clone has a single count. V and J are TRBV11-2 and TRBJ1-4; 8 positions agree with TRBD1. Germline V lookup: CDR1 SGHAT, CDR2 FQNNGV. The CDR3 sequence is 15 residues long. V trimming: 4 bases; J trimming: 3 bases; junction bases outside the gene matches: 4. In DNA, the CDR3 is TGTGCCAGCAGCTCCTCAGGGGGCTCTAATGAAAAACTGTTTTTT. Translated: CASSSSGGSNEKLFF. The variable domain in full, with the rest retrieved from reference TRBV11-2 and TRBJ1-4, is EAGVAQSPRYKIIEKRQSVAFWCNPISGHATLYWYQQILGQGPKLLIQFQNNGVVDDSQLPKDRFSAERLKGVDSTLKIQPAKLEDSAVYLCASSSSGGSNEKLFFGSGTQLSVL.

The gene calls are TRBV19 and TRBJ1-6; D gene unclear. Between the trimmed V and J ends, which lost 5 bases and 7 bases, there was a span of 15 bases. This CDR3 spans 15 amino acids. The V gene's germline CDR1 is LNHDA and CDR2 SQIVND (reference sequence). CDR3: CASSPPGSRNSPLHF. In DNA form, the CDR3 reads TGTGCCAGTAGTCCCCCGGGCTCTCGGAATTCACCCCTCCACTTT.

CDR3 DNA sequence: TGTGCCATCAGTGACGGGACAAGTTACCGCTCCTACGAGCAGTACTTC. The encoded protein is CAISDGTSYRSYEQYF. The V gene is TRBV10-3, the J gene TRBJ2-7, with a weak D call TRBD1 (6 bases). The CDR3 spans 16 residues. Germline CDR1 reads ENHRY; CDR2 reads SYGVKD. Trimming cost V 3 bases and J 0 bases, with 15 bases left between them.